Listed here is a single TCR beta chain. As yet, its antigen is unknown. This CDR3 is 18 amino acids long. Between the trimmed V and J ends, which lost 3 bases and 2 bases, there was a span of 22 bases. The germline V gene encodes CDR1 ENHRY and CDR2 SYGVKD. Assay: immunoSEQ multiplex PCR; the TCRdb copy retains only in-frame clones and omits some. Here the sample spans 30,000 to 40,000 clones, about 79% being singletons. These data come from a study of a mutant IDH1 vaccine in newly diagnosed glioma. Overall study: Vaccine administration was initiated 4-6 weeks following radiotherapy alone, or with temozolomide cycles. Most patients had radiochemotherapy with temozolomide before enrollment; others had one alone.

Time point given: week 5, during vaccination. Doses of 300 ug of mutant IDH1 20-mer peptide were given with topical imiquimod. The TCR was taken from a man aged 25 to 40 with glioma. The sequences come from PBMCs, collected from a glioma patient whose treatment included an IDH1 peptide vaccine. The chain recombines TRBV10-3 with TRBJ1-2, with D perhaps matching TRBD1 (6 bases). The CDR3 DNA follows: TGTGCCATCAGTGACCGCAGGGGCGGACAGTCTATAAACTATGGCTACACCTTC. Translating gives CAISDRRGGQSINYGYTF.